The T cell receptor beta chain under discussion was sequenced for a study of blood T cell repertoires in COVID-19. In germline, CDR1 is MNHNS, CDR2 SASEGT. V shed 4 bases, J shed 6 bases, and the junction held 12 bases outside the gene matches. The CDR3 runs 16 residues. Sequencing used immunoSEQ multiplex PCR; TCRdb keeps in-frame clones, though not all of them. The profile shows 150,000 or so clones, about four fifths of them singletons. The specimen was peripheral blood. The chain joins TRBV6-1 to TRBJ1-1; 9 bases align to TRBD1. This receptor was taken from a man between 65 and 85 years old who had recovered from COVID-19. Written as DNA, the CDR3 is TGTGCCAGCAGTGCCAGCCACACAGGGGGCTTCTCTGAAGCTTTCTTT. Protein sequence: CASSASHTGGFSEAFF.